Presented here are 17 T cell receptor beta chains from one specimen sequenced in a study of Graves' ophthalmopathy and Graves' hyperthyroidism. The study amplified TCR beta CDR3 regions using RNA transcripts. HTBI primers primed a first-round RT-PCR, and a second-round multiplex PCR followed. TCRdb fed the multiplex PCR reads into MiXCR, producing one record per CDR3 protein. This table holds about 590,000 distinct CDR3 sequences, under 45% found once. The specimen was peripheral blood or thyroid tissue (not recorded which). The receptors here all came from an adult man with Graves' hyperthyroidism.

Details on this clonotype: Since a much larger clone is just one base distant, this may be a read error. The rearrangement uses TRBV6-1 and TRBJ2-5; D gene uncertain. Germline V gene lookup returns CDR1 MNHNS and CDR2 SASEGT. CDR3 length equals 13 residues. Trimming pared 5 bases from V and 4 bases from J, leaving 11 bases between. The CDR3 loop is CASSCSNTETQYF. DNA of the CDR3: TGTGCCAGCAGTTGCTCGAATACAGAGACCCAGTACTTC.

The chain employs TRBV9 and TRBJ1-1; possible D gene TRBD1, 6 bases. Germline CDR1 is SGDLS and CDR2 is YYNGEE. V shed 0 bases and J shed 3 bases, with 12 bases lying between them. The CDR3 is 15 amino acids. The CDR3 loop is CASSVGGGLHTEAFF. The CDR3 DNA follows: TGTGCCAGCAGCGTAGGAGGGGGGCTACACACTGAAGCTTTCTTT.

This clonotype was picked up many times. The chain employs TRBV7-2 and TRBJ1-2; the match to TRBD1 covers 8 bases. Germline-derived CDR1 and CDR2 are SGHTA and FQGNSA. This CDR3 spans 16 amino acids. V shed 1 base and J 8 bases; nucleotides not matched to a gene: 12. The CDR3 bases are TGTGCCAGCAGCTTAGGGACTAGGCAGGGGGCTAACGGCTACACCTTC. Its protein is CASSLGTRQGANGYTF.

This sequence joins TRBV9 and TRBJ1-4, with D possibly matching TRBD1 (5 bases). CDR1 and CDR2 (germline): SGDLS, YYNGEE. Trimming left V 4 bases short and J 5 bases short, with 12 bases between. CDR3 length: 14 amino acids. CDR3 loop: CASSSPRTNEKLFF. CDR3 nucleotides: TGTGCCAGCAGCTCCCCGCGGACAAATGAAAAACTGTTTTTT.

The V and J genes are TRBV20-1 and TRBJ1-2; D is possibly TRBD1 (6 bases). The length of the CDR3 is 15 residues. Germline assignment: CDR1 DFQATT and CDR2 SNEGSKA (reference sequence). V lost 0 bases to trimming and J lost 5 bases, with 16 bases between them. CDR3 bases: TGCAGTGCTAGAGATCCGGGGCAGGGGTGGTATGGCTACACCTTC. Protein sequence: CSARDPGQGWYGYTF.

This clonotype has just one count. This clone may be a read error of a much larger clone one base away. The rearrangement links TRBV12-3 or TRBV12-4 to TRBJ2-7; no definite D call. V was trimmed by 7 bases and J by 4 bases, leaving 17 bases between them. This CDR3 region has 14 residues. CDR3 sequence reads: CASTLPGGKYEQYF. CDR3 in DNA: TGTGCCAGCACCCTCCCGGGTGGGAAGTACGAGCAGTACTTC.

As concerns this clonotype: A much larger clone differs by one base, so this may be a read error. The V call is TRBV5-1, the J call TRBJ1-5, with a weak D call TRBD1 (6 bases). The CDR3 contains 13 residues. Germline CDR1 and CDR2: SGHRS and YFSETQ. The CDR3 nucleotides are TGTGCCAGCAGCTCCGGGGGGCGTCGGCCCCAGCATTTT. Protein: CASSSGGRRPQHF.

This clonotype was detected ten times or more. The rearrangement links TRBV7-2 to TRBJ2-5; tentatively, D is TRBD2 (5 bases). This CDR3 has 15 amino acids. Trimming left V 1 base short and J 5 bases short, with 14 bases between. The germline CDR1 and CDR2 sequences are SGHTA and FQGNSA. In nucleotides, the CDR3 is TGTGCCAGCAGCTTAGTAGGTCTAGCCGGGGAGACCCAGTACTTC. Encoded protein: CASSLVGLAGETQYF.

The chain couples TRBV24-1 to TRBJ2-1; 7 bases match TRBD1. There are 16 residues in the CDR3. J gave up 3 bases and V 4 bases, and 8 bases lay outside the gene matches. Looked up from germline, CDR1 is KGHDR and CDR2 is SFDVKD. CDR3 nucleotides: TGTGCCACCAGTGACCCAGCCGGGACAGACTACAATGAGCAGTTCTTC. Amino acids: CATSDPAGTDYNEQFF.

This clonotype was observed at least ten times. The chain uses TRBV19 and TRBJ2-5, with TRBD2 as a possible D gene (5 bases). The CDR3 is 13 residues long. Trimming shortened V by 9 bases and J by 5 bases, and 16 bases separated the two germline ends. Germline V gives CDR1 LNHDA, CDR2 SQIVND (reference sequence). The CDR3, as DNA: TGTGCCAGCTCGGGCTCGGGGTTGGAGACCCAGTACTTC. This sequence encodes CASSGSGLETQYF.

The table lists this clonotype with many counts. The chain has TRBV7-2 and TRBJ1-3, with D possibly matching TRBD1 (6 bases). Per the germline V gene, CDR1 is SGHTA and CDR2 is FQGNSA. This CDR3 is 14 amino acids long. V lost 4 bases to trimming and J lost 1 base, with 8 bases between them. CDR3 DNA sequence: TGTGCCAGCAGCTACAGGGAATCTGGAAACACCATATATTTT. Its protein is CASSYRESGNTIYF.

The table lists this clonotype with many counts. V usage is TRBV25-1 and J usage is TRBJ2-3; D perhaps matches TRBD1 (6 bases). The CDR3 consists of 15 residues. V was cut by 2 bases and J by 2 bases, with 11 bases left in between. CDR1 MGHDK and CDR2 SYGVNS come from the germline V gene. The CDR3 is CASSEEGTPTDTQYF. CDR3 sequence (DNA): TGTGCCAGCAGTGAAGAAGGGACACCCACAGATACGCAGTATTTT.

Details on this clonotype: The missing conserved phenylalanine or tryptophan at the end of this CDR3 makes a read error likely. This CDR3 reads CAISASGTGDKAFL. The CDR3 DNA follows: TGTGCCATCAGTGCTTCCGGGACAGGGGATAAAGCTTTCCTT. The J gene is TRBJ1-1, the V gene TRBV10-3, with 10 bases matching TRBD1. J was trimmed by 9 bases and V by 4 bases; bases with no gene match: 8. The CDR3 is 14 amino acids. Per the germline V gene, CDR1 is ENHRY and CDR2 is SYGVKD.

This clonotype was seen only a few times. V and J are TRBV7-2 and TRBJ1-1; TRBD1 matches at 7 bases. Germline-derived CDR1 and CDR2 are SGHTA and FQGNSA. V trimming: 1 base; J trimming: 1 base; junction bases outside the gene matches: 3. The CDR3 contains 15 residues. In DNA form, the CDR3 reads TGTGCCAGCAGCTTAGAGGACAGGCAGAACACTGAAGCTTTCTTT. Its translation: CASSLEDRQNTEAFF.

As concerns this clonotype: Just one base apart from a much larger clone, this may be a read error. This chain connects TRBV15 to TRBJ1-1, with 7 positions matching TRBD1. Germline assignment: CDR1 LNHNV and CDR2 YYDKDF (reference sequence). CDR3 length: 14 residues. DNA for the CDR3: TGTGCCACCAGCAGGGACAGGCAATGGACTGAAGCTTCCTTT. Residues: CATSRDRQWTEASF. Based on the CDR3 plus reference TRBV15 and TRBJ1-1, the full variable domain is DAMVIQNPRYQVTQFGKPVTLSCSQTLNHNVMYWYQQKSSQAPKLLFHYYDKDFNNEADTPDNFQSRRPNTSFCFLDIRSPGLGDTAMYLCATSRDRQWTEASFGQGTRLTVV.

Ten or more counts support this clonotype. CDR3 DNA sequence: TGTGCCACCAGTGAGGGACCGCAAGAGACCCAGTACTTC. Protein sequence: CATSEGPQETQYF. The chain is built from TRBV24-1 and TRBJ2-5, with D perhaps being TRBD1 or TRBD2 (5 bases each). The V gene's germline CDR1 is KGHDR and CDR2 SFDVKD. This CDR3 has 13 residues. V was shortened by 4 bases and J by 2 bases, with 7 bases between the two germline ends.

This clonotype was seen only a few times. The gene calls are TRBV6-5 and TRBJ2-2, with D hard to call. V lost 0 bases, J lost 6 bases, and 14 bases lay in between. Germline-derived CDR1 and CDR2 are MNHEY and SVGAGI. This CDR3 comprises 16 residues. The CDR3 bases are TGTGCCAGCAGTTACTCTTTCGCTAGTTTATCCGGGGAGCTGTTTTTT. Translating it yields CASSYSFASLSGELFF.